These T cell receptor beta chains were read from a single sample in a study of CD8 T cells in ankylosing spondylitis. A single record per CDR3 protein comes from TCRdb applying MiXCR to the 5' RACE reads. Here the sample spans a few hundred thousand distinct CDR3 sequences, roughly 20% being singletons. The specimen was blood, either unsorted or a sorted T cell fraction (not recorded which). The receptors originated from a male donor with ankylosing spondylitis or in good health (not recorded which). Both conserved end residues are part of each CDR3. The order of the fields is D gene, V gene, clone size, J gene, CDR3 DNA, CDR3 protein. D genes are given only for firm matches. Clone size is not always given. Where it is, it says once, few, many or a class for expanded clones.

>.|TRBV29-1|few|TRBJ2-7
TGCAGCGTCCAAAACAACGGGCACGAGCAGTACTTC
CSVQNNGHEQYF
>.|TRBV4-1|few|TRBJ1-1
TGCGCCAGCAGCCAACAAGGGCTCACTGAAGCTTTCTTT
CASSQQGLTEAFF
>.|TRBV27|.|TRBJ1-2
TGTGCCAGCAGCGGACATAATAACTATGGCTACACCTTC
CASSGHNNYGYTF
>.|TRBV29-1|few|TRBJ1-6
TGCAGCGTGCTTTCCGGTGACAGCAATTCACCCCTCCACTTT
CSVLSGDSNSPLHF
>.|TRBV6-5|.|TRBJ2-2
TGTGCCAGCAGTTACTCTCCGGGTGGCACCGGGGAGCTGTTTTTT
CASSYSPGGTGELFF
>.|TRBV27|.|TRBJ2-6
TGTGCCACCCACCCGGACGGCTCTGGGGCCAACGTCCTGACTTTC
CATHPDGSGANVLTF
>.|TRBV6-5|few|TRBJ1-6
TGTGCCAGCAGTTACTCGATAAGTACTAACCTGAAGAGTTCACCCCTCCACTTT
CASSYSISTNLKSSPLHF
>.|TRBV20-1|.|TRBJ2-7
TGCAGTGCTAGAGCCAGGGCAGATTACGAGCAGTACTTC
CSARARADYEQYF
>TRBD2|TRBV20-1|few|TRBJ2-1
TGCAGTGCTAGAACTAGCGGTGAAAATGAGCAGTTCTTC
CSARTSGENEQFF
>TRBD1|TRBV2|.|TRBJ2-7
TGTGCCAGCAGTGAAGCACCCTGGGGGGACAGGGCTTACGAGCAGTACTTC
CASSEAPWGDRAYEQYF
>TRBD1|TRBV3-1|.|TRBJ2-4
TGTGCCAGCAGCCACGAGGGACAGGGGGGCATTCAGTACTTC
CASSHEGQGGIQYF
>.|TRBV10-3|many|TRBJ2-2
TGTGCCATCAGTGAGTCGAAAGGGGCCATGGACACCGGGGAGCTGTTTTTT
CAISESKGAMDTGELFF
>.|TRBV12-3/TRBV12-4|.|TRBJ1-6
TGTGCCAGCAGTTTATGGTATAATTCACCCCTCCACTTT
CASSLWYNSPLHF
>.|TRBV9|.|TRBJ2-7
TGTGCCAGCAGCGTAGGAGGTCTGGGCGGGGACGAGCAGTACTTC
CASSVGGLGGDEQYF
>TRBD1|TRBV6-1|few|TRBJ2-3
TGTGCCAGCAGATCCGACAGGGGCACAGATACGCAGTATTTT
CASRSDRGTDTQYF
>TRBD1|TRBV30|few|TRBJ2-7
TGTGCCTGGAGTTGGGGACAGATAGTTCCCTACGAGCAGTACTTC
CAWSWGQIVPYEQYF
>.|TRBV13|few|TRBJ2-7
TGTGCCAGCAGCTTAGTTCCCGGGCCCGAGCAGTACTTC
CASSLVPGPEQYF
>.|TRBV3-1|few|TRBJ2-7
TGTGCCAGCAGCCAAGATCTACGAATTAACTCCTACGAGCAGTACTTC
CASSQDLRINSYEQYF
>.|TRBV27|.|TRBJ2-7
TGTGCCAGCAGTTTCACAGGGGGGGCATCCTACGAGCAGTACTTC
CASSFTGGASYEQYF
>.|TRBV12-3/TRBV12-4|.|TRBJ2-5
TGTGCCAGCAGTACCTGGGAGACCCAGTACTTC
CASSTWETQYF
>.|TRBV7-9|many|TRBJ1-1
TGTGCCAGCAGCTTAGGCCCGGGGGACACTGAAGCTTTCTTT
CASSLGPGDTEAFF
>TRBD1|TRBV28|few|TRBJ2-2
TGTGCCAGCAGCTCCCGCGGACAGGGGGCCCCCGGGGAGCTGTTTTTT
CASSSRGQGAPGELFF
>.|TRBV12-3/TRBV12-4|many|TRBJ1-2
TGTGCCAGCAGTCCCGGGACCGGCTATGGCTACACCTTC
CASSPGTGYGYTF